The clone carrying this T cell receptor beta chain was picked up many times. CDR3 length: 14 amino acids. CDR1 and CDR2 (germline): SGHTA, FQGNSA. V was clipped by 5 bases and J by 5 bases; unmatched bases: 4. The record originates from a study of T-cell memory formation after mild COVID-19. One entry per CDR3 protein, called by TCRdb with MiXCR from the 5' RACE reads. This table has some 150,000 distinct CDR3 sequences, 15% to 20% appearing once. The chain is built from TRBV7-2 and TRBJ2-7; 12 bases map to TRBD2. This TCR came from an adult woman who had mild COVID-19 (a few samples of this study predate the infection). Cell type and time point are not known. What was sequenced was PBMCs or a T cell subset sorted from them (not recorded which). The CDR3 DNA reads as TGTGCCAGCAGCCAACTAGCGGGAGGCCACGAGCAGTACTTC. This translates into CASSQLAGGHEQYF.